These T cell receptor beta chains were read from a single sample in a study of technical replicates of blood from several donors. Some clones are missing from TCRdb's copy, which holds only in-frame ones; the method was immunoSEQ multiplex PCR. The sample lists 65,000 to 90,000 clones; about 91% were seen once. The sequenced sample was T cells isolated from PBMCs. Every receptor here comes from a human donor in good health. CDR3s include the opening cysteine and the closing phenylalanine or tryptophan. Each record gives: V gene, J gene, D gene, clone size, CDR3 DNA, CDR3 protein. The D gene is left open where the match is weak. Size tells how often a clone was seen (once, few, many) or the class of an expanded clone, and some rows leave it out.

V gene: TRBV28; J gene: TRBJ2-5; D gene: -; clone size: -; CDR3 DNA: TGTGCCAGCAGCTTATCTAGCACGGAGACCCAGTACTTC; CDR3 protein: CASSLSSTETQYF
V gene: TRBV29-1; J gene: TRBJ2-7; D gene: TRBD1; clone size: -; CDR3 DNA: TGCAGCGTTGGGGGCGCTGACAGGGCCTGGAACGTGCAGTACTTC; CDR3 protein: CSVGGADRAWNVQYF
V gene: TRBV11-2; J gene: TRBJ2-7; D gene: -; clone size: -; CDR3 DNA: TGTGCCAGCAGCCCGGTTACAGGGTTCAACGAGCAGTACTTC; CDR3 protein: CASSPVTGFNEQYF
V gene: TRBV29-1; J gene: TRBJ2-5; D gene: TRBD2; clone size: -; CDR3 DNA: TGCAGCGAAGGGACTAGCGGGAGTGGTGAGACCCAGTACTTC; CDR3 protein: CSEGTSGSGETQYF
V gene: TRBV6-1; J gene: TRBJ1-4; D gene: TRBD1; clone size: -; CDR3 DNA: TGTGCCAGCAGTACAGGGGAAAGTGGGGAAAAACTGTTTTTT; CDR3 protein: CASSTGESGEKLFF
V gene: TRBV30; J gene: TRBJ1-2; D gene: -; clone size: -; CDR3 DNA: TGTGCCTGGCCCAGGGGTTCGGGCTACACCTTC; CDR3 protein: CAWPRGSGYTF
V gene: TRBV15; J gene: TRBJ1-5; D gene: -; clone size: -; CDR3 DNA: TGTGCCACCAGCAGAGATAGCGTGATTTACAATCAGCCCCAGCATTTT; CDR3 protein: CATSRDSVIYNQPQHF
V gene: TRBV7-2; J gene: TRBJ2-7; D gene: TRBD1; clone size: -; CDR3 DNA: TGTGCCAGCAGCTTAAGGGACAGGGCTTACGAGCAGTACTTC; CDR3 protein: CASSLRDRAYEQYF
V gene: TRBV6-6; J gene: TRBJ1-1; D gene: -; clone size: -; CDR3 DNA: TGTGCCAGCAGGGAAAACAGGGCCCTGAACACTGAAGCTTTCTTT; CDR3 protein: CASRENRALNTEAFF
V gene: TRBV4-1; J gene: TRBJ1-2; D gene: -; clone size: few; CDR3 DNA: TGCGCCAGCAGACACCCAACAGGGCCCGTTAGGAGTGGCTACACCTTC; CDR3 protein: CASRHPTGPVRSGYTF
V gene: TRBV7-6; J gene: TRBJ2-5; D gene: -; clone size: -; CDR3 DNA: TGTGCCAGCAGCTTACGTTCGAGATGGATACTCAGGCTCGGAGAGACCCAGTACTTC; CDR3 protein: CASSLRSRWILRLGETQYF
V gene: TRBV28; J gene: TRBJ2-5; D gene: -; clone size: -; CDR3 DNA: TGTGCCAGCAGTTTAGGCCATTCTGAGACCCAGTACTTC; CDR3 protein: CASSLGHSETQYF
V gene: TRBV2; J gene: TRBJ2-3; D gene: TRBD1; clone size: -; CDR3 DNA: TGTGCCAGCAAAGCAGGGGGCGGAACAGATACGCAGTATTTT; CDR3 protein: CASKAGGGTDTQYF
V gene: TRBV4-1; J gene: TRBJ1-1; D gene: -; clone size: -; CDR3 DNA: TGCGCCAGCAAAACCACGGGGAACACTGAAGCTTTCTTT; CDR3 protein: CASKTTGNTEAFF
V gene: TRBV28; J gene: TRBJ1-5; D gene: -; clone size: once; CDR3 DNA: TGTGCCAGCACCCCCCAGGGCCAATCCTATCAGCCCCAGCATTTT; CDR3 protein: CASTPQGQSYQPQHF
V gene: TRBV25-1; J gene: TRBJ2-3; D gene: TRBD2; clone size: -; CDR3 DNA: TGTGCCAGCGTCAAGCGGGGGGCGGATGATACGCAGTATTTT; CDR3 protein: CASVKRGADDTQYF
V gene: TRBV7-9; J gene: TRBJ2-3; D gene: TRBD1; clone size: -; CDR3 DNA: TGTGCCAGCAGCGGAACCCTAGGACAGGGTCGAGGCCAAACAGATACGCAGTATTTT; CDR3 protein: CASSGTLGQGRGQTDTQYF
V gene: TRBV6-1; J gene: TRBJ1-2; D gene: -; clone size: few; CDR3 DNA: TGTGCCAGCGGAAAAGGGGCCTATGGCTACACCTTC; CDR3 protein: CASGKGAYGYTF
V gene: TRBV10-3; J gene: TRBJ2-3; D gene: TRBD1; clone size: -; CDR3 DNA: TGTGCCATCAACCAGGACAGGGGGTCCGATACGCAGTATTTT; CDR3 protein: CAINQDRGSDTQYF
V gene: TRBV2; J gene: TRBJ2-5; D gene: -; clone size: -; CDR3 DNA: TGTGCCAGCGTACAGCAGGCAGGGCAAGAGACCCAGTACTTC; CDR3 protein: CASVQQAGQETQYF
V gene: TRBV5-1; J gene: TRBJ2-5; D gene: TRBD1; clone size: -; CDR3 DNA: TGCGCCAGCAGCCCCCTCGACAGGGGCGGTGAGACCCAGTACTTC; CDR3 protein: CASSPLDRGGETQYF
V gene: TRBV6-5; J gene: TRBJ1-1; D gene: -; clone size: -; CDR3 DNA: TGTGCCAGCAGTTCAGGACAGACCACTGAAGCTTTCTTT; CDR3 protein: CASSSGQTTEAFF
V gene: TRBV27; J gene: TRBJ1-5; D gene: TRBD1; clone size: -; CDR3 DNA: TGTGCCAGCAGTCTCGGGACAGGGAATCAGCCCCAGCATTTT; CDR3 protein: CASSLGTGNQPQHF
V gene: TRBV11-3; J gene: TRBJ2-7; D gene: TRBD1; clone size: -; CDR3 DNA: TGTGCCAGCAGCTTAGATAGCCGACAGGGCTACGAGCAGTACTTC; CDR3 protein: CASSLDSRQGYEQYF
V gene: TRBV28; J gene: TRBJ2-1; D gene: TRBD2; clone size: -; CDR3 DNA: TGTGCCAGCAGACCCTCTAGAACTAGCGGAGAGGTGGATGAGCAGTTCTTC; CDR3 protein: CASRPSRTSGEVDEQFF
V gene: TRBV7-9; J gene: TRBJ1-1; D gene: TRBD1; clone size: -; CDR3 DNA: TGTGCCAGCAGCTCTAACGGAAGAGGGGGCGTCATGAACACTGAAGCTTTCTTT; CDR3 protein: CASSSNGRGGVMNTEAFF
V gene: TRBV19; J gene: TRBJ1-2; D gene: TRBD1; clone size: -; CDR3 DNA: TGTGCCAGTAGCCCTCCGGACAGGGAAGGCTACACCTTC; CDR3 protein: CASSPPDREGYTF
V gene: TRBV15; J gene: TRBJ2-1; D gene: TRBD2; clone size: -; CDR3 DNA: TGTGCCACCAGCAGAGTAGGGACTTGGACTAGCGGGATGCGTGGGTACAATGAGCAGTTCTTC; CDR3 protein: CATSRVGTWTSGMRGYNEQFF
V gene: TRBV6-1; J gene: TRBJ1-4; D gene: -; clone size: once; CDR3 DNA: TGTGCCAGCAGTGAATCGGGAAATGAAAAACTGTTTTTT; CDR3 protein: CASSESGNEKLFF
V gene: TRBV4-1; J gene: TRBJ1-1; D gene: -; clone size: -; CDR3 DNA: TGCGCCAGCAGCCTTTCCCCGGACCGGGGAGCTTTCTTT; CDR3 protein: CASSLSPDRGAFF
V gene: TRBV2; J gene: TRBJ2-3; D gene: TRBD2; clone size: -; CDR3 DNA: TGTGCCAGCAGTGGAGGCCTAGCGGGGCGCACAGATACGCAGTATTTT; CDR3 protein: CASSGGLAGRTDTQYF
V gene: TRBV4-1; J gene: TRBJ1-3; D gene: -; clone size: -; CDR3 DNA: TGCGCCAGCAGCCAAGTAGGAGGATCTGGAAACACCATATATTTT; CDR3 protein: CASSQVGGSGNTIYF
V gene: TRBV6-5; J gene: TRBJ2-1; D gene: TRBD2; clone size: -; CDR3 DNA: TGTGCCAGCAGTTACTCGAAAGCGGGAGGTTTATATGAGCAGTTCTTC; CDR3 protein: CASSYSKAGGLYEQFF
V gene: TRBV2; J gene: TRBJ2-4; D gene: TRBD2; clone size: -; CDR3 DNA: TGTGCCACCAAGGGTCGCGGGATCGGGGGGGCCAAAAACATTCAGTACTTC; CDR3 protein: CATKGRGIGGAKNIQYF
V gene: TRBV30; J gene: TRBJ2-4; D gene: TRBD2; clone size: once; CDR3 DNA: TGTGCCTGGACGTACGGGGGGTCGAAAAACATTCAGTACTTC; CDR3 protein: CAWTYGGSKNIQYF
V gene: TRBV6-5; J gene: TRBJ2-3; D gene: TRBD1; clone size: -; CDR3 DNA: TGTGCCAGCAGAGGACAGGCCGTGACAGATACGCAGTATTTT; CDR3 protein: CASRGQAVTDTQYF
V gene: TRBV2; J gene: TRBJ1-3; D gene: TRBD1; clone size: -; CDR3 DNA: TGTGCCAGCAGAACAGGGGCAAATAGAGGAAACACCATATATTTT; CDR3 protein: CASRTGANRGNTIYF
V gene: TRBV30; J gene: TRBJ1-2; D gene: -; clone size: -; CDR3 DNA: TGTGCCTGGAGTGTACAAGGCCGAGGGTATGGCTACACCTTC; CDR3 protein: CAWSVQGRGYGYTF
V gene: TRBV27; J gene: TRBJ1-2; D gene: TRBD1; clone size: -; CDR3 DNA: TGTGCCAGCAGTGCCGGGCTGGGACAGGGAGGCGATGGCTACACCTTC; CDR3 protein: CASSAGLGQGGDGYTF
V gene: TRBV27; J gene: TRBJ1-4; D gene: -; clone size: few; CDR3 DNA: TGTGCCAGCGCCAAACTCGGGAGAAAACAGGAAAAACTGTTTTTT; CDR3 protein: CASAKLGRKQEKLFF
V gene: TRBV15; J gene: TRBJ2-7; D gene: TRBD2; clone size: -; CDR3 DNA: TGTGCCACCAGCAGAGTAGCGGGGGGTCGATGGGACGAGCAGTACTTC; CDR3 protein: CATSRVAGGRWDEQYF
V gene: TRBV11-2; J gene: TRBJ2-7; D gene: -; clone size: -; CDR3 DNA: TGTGCCAGCAGCCCCCAGACAGCAGACGATTACGAGCAGTACTTC; CDR3 protein: CASSPQTADDYEQYF
V gene: TRBV9; J gene: TRBJ2-7; D gene: TRBD1; clone size: -; CDR3 DNA: TGTGCCAGCAGCGTAGGAATAGAGATGGAACAGGGGGCGTACGAGCAGTACTTC; CDR3 protein: CASSVGIEMEQGAYEQYF
V gene: TRBV28; J gene: TRBJ1-3; D gene: -; clone size: -; CDR3 DNA: TGTGCCAGCATCGGGGTTCTCTCTGGAAACACCATATATTTT; CDR3 protein: CASIGVLSGNTIYF
V gene: TRBV5-1; J gene: TRBJ1-2; D gene: TRBD1; clone size: -; CDR3 DNA: TGCGCCACTTCAGATACCGGGACAGGATATGGCTACACCTTC; CDR3 protein: CATSDTGTGYGYTF
V gene: TRBV11-1; J gene: TRBJ2-1; D gene: TRBD2; clone size: once; CDR3 DNA: TGTGCCAGCAGCTTAGGGACTAGCGGGTACAATGAGCAGTTCTTC; CDR3 protein: CASSLGTSGYNEQFF